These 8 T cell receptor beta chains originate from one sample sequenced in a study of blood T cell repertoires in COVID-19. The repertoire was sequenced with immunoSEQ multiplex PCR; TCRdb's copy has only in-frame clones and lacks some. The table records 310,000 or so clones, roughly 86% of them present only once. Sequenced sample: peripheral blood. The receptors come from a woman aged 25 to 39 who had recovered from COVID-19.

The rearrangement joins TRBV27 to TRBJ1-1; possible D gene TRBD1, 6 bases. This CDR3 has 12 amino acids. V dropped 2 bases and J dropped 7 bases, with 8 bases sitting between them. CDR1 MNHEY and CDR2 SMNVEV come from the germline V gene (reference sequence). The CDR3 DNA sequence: TGTGCCAGCAGTTTACCGGACAGTGAAGCTTTCTTT. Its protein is CASSLPDSEAFF.

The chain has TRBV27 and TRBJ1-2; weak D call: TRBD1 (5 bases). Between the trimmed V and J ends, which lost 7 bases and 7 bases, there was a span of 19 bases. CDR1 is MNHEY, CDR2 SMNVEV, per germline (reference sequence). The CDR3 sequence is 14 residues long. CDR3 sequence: CASTPSWVQGGYTF. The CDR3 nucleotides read TGTGCCAGCACGCCCTCCTGGGTTCAGGGTGGCTACACCTTC.

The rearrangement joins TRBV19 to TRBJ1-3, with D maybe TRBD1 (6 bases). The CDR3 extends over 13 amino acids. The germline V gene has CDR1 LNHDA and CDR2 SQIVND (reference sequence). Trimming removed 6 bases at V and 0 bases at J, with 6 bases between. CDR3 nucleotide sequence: TGTGCCAGTAGGGGGGCCTCTGGAAACACCATATATTTT. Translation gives CASRGASGNTIYF.

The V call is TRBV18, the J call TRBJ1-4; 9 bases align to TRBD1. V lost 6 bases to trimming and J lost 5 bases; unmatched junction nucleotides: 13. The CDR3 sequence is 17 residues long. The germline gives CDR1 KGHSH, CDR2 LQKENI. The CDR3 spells CASSPRRTGTGNEKLFF. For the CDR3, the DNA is TGTGCCAGCTCCCCAAGAAGGACCGGGACAGGGAATGAAAAACTGTTTTTT.

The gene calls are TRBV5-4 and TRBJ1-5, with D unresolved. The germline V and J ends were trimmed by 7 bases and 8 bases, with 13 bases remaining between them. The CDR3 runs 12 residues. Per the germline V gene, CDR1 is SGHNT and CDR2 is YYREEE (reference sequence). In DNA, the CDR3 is TGTGCCAGCGGGAGGGATGCGGAGCCCCAGCATTTT. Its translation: CASGRDAEPQHF.

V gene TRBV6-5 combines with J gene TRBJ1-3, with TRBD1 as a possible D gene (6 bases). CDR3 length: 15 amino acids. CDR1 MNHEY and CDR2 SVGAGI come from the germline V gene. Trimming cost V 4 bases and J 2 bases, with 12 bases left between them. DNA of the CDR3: TGTGCCAGCAGTTCCCCAGGGGCGACTGGAAACACCATATATTTT. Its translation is CASSSPGATGNTIYF.

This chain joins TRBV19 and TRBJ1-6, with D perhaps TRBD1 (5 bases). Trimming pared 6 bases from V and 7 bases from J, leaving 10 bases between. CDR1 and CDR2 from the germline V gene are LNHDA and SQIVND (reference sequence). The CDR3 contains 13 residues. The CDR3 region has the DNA TGTGCCAGTAGCCCAGGGCCCAATTCACCCCTCCACTTT. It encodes CASSPGPNSPLHF.

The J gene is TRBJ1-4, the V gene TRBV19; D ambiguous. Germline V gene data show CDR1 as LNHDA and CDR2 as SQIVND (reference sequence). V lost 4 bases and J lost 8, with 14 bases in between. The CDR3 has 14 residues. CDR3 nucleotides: TGTGCCAGTAGTACAGGAGGTCAGCTCGAAAAACTGTTTTTT. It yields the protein CASSTGGQLEKLFF.